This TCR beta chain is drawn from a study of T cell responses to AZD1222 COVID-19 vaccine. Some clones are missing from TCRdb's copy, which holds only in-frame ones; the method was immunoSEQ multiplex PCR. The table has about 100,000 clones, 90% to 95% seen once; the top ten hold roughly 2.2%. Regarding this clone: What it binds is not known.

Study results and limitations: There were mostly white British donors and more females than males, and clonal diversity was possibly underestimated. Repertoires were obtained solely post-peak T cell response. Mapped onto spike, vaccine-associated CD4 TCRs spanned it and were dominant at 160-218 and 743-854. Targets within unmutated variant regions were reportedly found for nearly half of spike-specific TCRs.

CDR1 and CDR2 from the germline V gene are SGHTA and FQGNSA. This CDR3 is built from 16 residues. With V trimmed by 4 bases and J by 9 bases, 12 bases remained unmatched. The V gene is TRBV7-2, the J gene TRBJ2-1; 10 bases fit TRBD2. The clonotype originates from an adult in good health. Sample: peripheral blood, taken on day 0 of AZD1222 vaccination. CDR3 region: CASSSRGQREGSEQFF. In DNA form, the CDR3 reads TGTGCCAGCAGCTCGAGAGGCCAGCGGGAGGGCTCTGAGCAGTTCTTC.